This TCR beta chain was documented in a study of T cell changes during pregnancy in multiple sclerosis. The germline gives CDR1 SGHAT, CDR2 FQNNGV. J was trimmed by 5 bases and V by 5 bases; bases with no gene match: 10. The CDR3 extends over 15 amino acids. Assay used: immunoSEQ multiplex PCR; TCRdb lists only in-frame clones, some missing. The sample records under 50,000 clones, around 93% being singletons. The receptor's source is a female donor with multiple sclerosis, enrolled in a pregnancy study. The starting material was CD8+ T cells from peripheral blood mononuclear cells, obtained before pregnancy. The chain links TRBV11-2 to TRBJ2-5; 8 nucleotides align to TRBD2. The CDR3 coding sequence is TGTGCCAGCAGCCTTGGGACTAGTCCAAGGGAGACCCAGTACTTC. This translates into CASSLGTSPRETQYF.